These 20 T cell receptor beta chains came from one sample sequenced in a study of blood T cell repertoires in COVID-19. Only in-frame clones appear in the TCRdb table, and some are missing; sequencing was by immunoSEQ multiplex PCR. The sample has 150,000 or so clones, 84% seen once; the top ten hold around a tenth. Source material: peripheral blood. The receptor source for this set is a woman aged 45-65 years with acute or convalescent COVID-19.

The chain uses TRBV6-2 or TRBV6-3 and TRBJ2-1; a weak D match, TRBD2 (6 bases). The germline V gene has CDR1 MNHEY and CDR2 SVGEGT. V was clipped by 5 bases and J by 7 bases, with 18 bases between them. This CDR3 spans 15 amino acids. CDR3 loop: CASSIGGVLGNEQFF. In nucleotides, the CDR3 is TGTGCCAGCAGTATAGGCGGGGTCCTGGGGAATGAGCAGTTCTTC.

J is TRBJ1-5 and V is TRBV6-5; no clear D. There are 15 residues in the CDR3. V was clipped by 6 bases and J by 4 bases, with 16 bases between them. From germline, CDR1 is MNHEY and CDR2 SVGAGI. The CDR3 protein is CASRPLGRSNQPQHF. The CDR3 DNA sequence: TGTGCCAGCAGGCCGCTAGGCCGTAGTAATCAGCCCCAGCATTTT.

This clone was detected once. This chain joins TRBV27 and TRBJ2-1; no clear D gene. Per germline, CDR1 MNHEY and CDR2 SMNVEV (reference sequence). The CDR3 has 13 residues. The V end was cut by 5 bases, the J end by 0 bases, with 5 bases between. DNA for the CDR3: TGTGCCAGCAGTCCAAACTCCTACAATGAGCAGTTCTTC. The encoded protein is CASSPNSYNEQFF.

The chain employs TRBV5-1 and TRBJ2-1; 12 nucleotides match TRBD2. V was pared by 4 bases and J by 8 bases, with 7 bases of the junction left unmatched. The CDR3 extends over 15 amino acids. Germline V CDR1 and CDR2: SGHRS, YFSETQ. In DNA, the CDR3 is TGCGCCAGCAGCCGAGCTAGCGGGGGGGCCCATGAGCAGTTCTTC. Protein product: CASSRASGGAHEQFF.

The chain combines TRBV12-3 or TRBV12-4 with TRBJ2-7; the match to TRBD1 covers 8 bases. The junction had 4 bases not matched to a gene; V was cut back by 2 bases and J by 7 bases. This CDR3 comprises 13 residues. The CDR3 region is CASSLTTGEEQYF. As DNA, the CDR3 is TGTGCCAGCAGTTTAACGACAGGGGAGGAGCAGTACTTC.

V is TRBV28 and J is TRBJ2-7; D perhaps matches TRBD2 (6 bases). The germline gives CDR1 MDHEN, CDR2 SYDVKM. The CDR3 length is 16 residues. V lost 5 bases and J 6 bases, leaving 23 bases between the germline ends. CDR3 region: CASSRSRGTQGGEQYF. In DNA form, the CDR3 reads TGTGCCAGCAGTAGATCCCGGGGGACCCAAGGTGGCGAGCAGTACTTC. Full variable domain (missing parts from reference TRBV28 and TRBJ2-7): DVKVTQSSRYLVKRTGEKVFLECVQDMDHENMFWYRQDPGLGLRLIYFSYDVKMKEKGDIPEGYSVSREKKERFSLILESASTNQTSMYLCASSRSRGTQGGEQYFGPGTRLTVT.

The rearrangement uses TRBV4-3 and TRBJ2-3; D gene unclear. The CDR3 covers 17 residues. The germline V gene has CDR1 LGHNA and CDR2 YSLEER. The V and J ends lost 0 bases and 4 bases respectively, with 17 bases between them. CDR3 coding DNA: TGCGCCAGCAGCCAAGATGGCGGAACTTCCGTTCCAGATACGCAGTATTTT. Amino acid sequence: CASSQDGGTSVPDTQYF.

The chain joins TRBV3-1 (or the pseudogene TRBV3-2) to TRBJ1-2; tentatively, D is TRBD1 (6 bases). The germline V and J ends were trimmed by 2 bases and 7 bases, with 26 bases remaining between them. Germline V gives CDR1 LGHDT, CDR2 YNNKEL (reference sequence). CDR3 size: 18 residues. The chain's CDR3 is CASSQLPGQLSGMRGYTF. For the CDR3, the DNA is TGTGCCAGCAGCCAACTTCCGGGACAATTGTCTGGCATGCGTGGCTACACCTTC.

In regard to this clone: Other DNA sequences of this sample code for an identical CDR3. The V and J genes are TRBV5-4 and TRBJ2-3; 7 bases match TRBD2. Per germline, CDR1 SGHNT and CDR2 YYREEE (reference sequence). The J segment lost 3 bases and the V segment lost 2 bases, leaving 0 bases of the junction unmatched. The CDR3 has 13 amino acids. The CDR3 spells CASSLAGTDTQYF. DNA of the CDR3: TGTGCCAGCAGCTTAGCGGGAACAGATACGCAGTATTTT.

V gene TRBV7-3 combines with J gene TRBJ2-5; 11 bases are shared with TRBD2. The trim removed 5 bases at V and 5 bases at J, leaving 10 bases unmatched. Germline CDR1 SGHTA, CDR2 FQGTGA. The CDR3 covers 16 residues. CDR3 sequence (DNA): TGTGCCAGCAGCACAGGGACTAGCGGCCCAACGGAGACCCAGTACTTC. This codes for CASSTGTSGPTETQYF. The full variable domain, in which reference TRBV7-3 and TRBJ2-5 provide the parts outside the CDR3, is GAGVSQTPSNKVTEKGKYVELRCDPISGHTALYWYRQSLGQGPEFLIYFQGTGAADDSGLPNDRFFAVRPEGSVSTLKIQRTERGDSAVYLCASSTGTSGPTETQYFGPGTRLLVL.

The V and J genes are TRBV5-1 and TRBJ1-1; 7 bases map to TRBD1. CDR3 length: 15 amino acids. Germline loops: CDR1 SGHRS, CDR2 YFSETQ. V was clipped by 4 bases and J by 1 base; unmatched bases: 7. CDR3 coding DNA: TGCGCCAGCAGCGCTTCCGGGACAGCGAACACTGAAGCTTTCTTT. It codes for CASSASGTANTEAFF.

The rearrangement joins TRBV5-1 to TRBJ2-5; 9 nucleotides line up with TRBD1. Germline values: CDR1 SGHRS, CDR2 YFSETQ. The trim removed 4 bases at V and 4 bases at J, leaving 8 bases unmatched. The CDR3 is 15 residues long. The DNA for the CDR3 is TGCGCCAGCAGCGGACAGGGGAACGCGGGAGAGACCCAGTACTTC. Translating it yields CASSGQGNAGETQYF.

The J gene is TRBJ2-3, the V gene TRBV9; tentatively, D is TRBD2 (5 bases). Trimming cost V 4 bases and J 4 bases, with 16 bases left between them. The germline V gene encodes CDR1 SGDLS and CDR2 YYNGEE. The CDR3 contains 15 residues. DNA of the CDR3: TGTGCCAGCAGCCTCAGCGAGGGTGTGGCAGATACGCAGTATTTT. Translated: CASSLSEGVADTQYF. Full variable domain (rest looked up from reference TRBV9 and TRBJ2-3): DSGVTQTPKHLITATGQRVTLRCSPRSGDLSVYWYQQSLDQGLQFLIQYYNGEERAKGNILERFSAQQFPDLHSELNLSSLELGDSALYFCASSLSEGVADTQYFGPGTRLTVL.

J is TRBJ2-5 and V is TRBV7-3; TRBD1 agrees at 9 bases. V lost 4 bases and J lost 4; bases outside the gene matches: 1. CDR3 size: 13 residues. The germline V gene has CDR1 SGHTA and CDR2 FQGTGA. The CDR3 region is CASSSGQGETQYF. The CDR3 coding sequence is TGTGCCAGCAGCTCGGGACAGGGAGAGACCCAGTACTTC.

This rearrangement joins TRBV18 to TRBJ1-1; 10 nucleotides match TRBD1. Germline values: CDR1 KGHSH, CDR2 LQKENI. V lost 5 bases and J lost 3; bases outside the gene matches: 3. The CDR3 totals 14 residues. DNA of the CDR3: TGTGCCAGCTCATTTGGACAGGGGGACACTGAAGCTTTCTTT. Encoded protein: CASSFGQGDTEAFF.

V is TRBV5-1 and J is TRBJ1-4; TRBD1 aligns across 8 bases. The CDR3 is made up of 17 amino acids. The ends lost 1 base at V and 6 bases at J; junction bases unmatched: 11. Germline CDR1 SGHRS, CDR2 YFSETQ. The CDR3: CASSLNRPGQADEKLFF. Written as DNA, the CDR3 is TGCGCCAGCAGCTTGAACCGTCCGGGACAGGCGGATGAAAAACTGTTTTTT.

This clone was seen a handful of times. The chain uses TRBV7-2 and TRBJ2-1; 8 bases fit TRBD2. V was clipped by 4 bases and J by 3 bases; unmatched bases: 8. The CDR3 length is 16 residues. Germline V gives CDR1 SGHTA, CDR2 FQGNSA. The CDR3 nucleotides read TGTGCCAGCAGCTATATTAGCGGGACCATCTACAATGAGCAGTTCTTC. It is translated as CASSYISGTIYNEQFF.

This clone was seen only a few times. The chain joins TRBV19 to TRBJ1-5, with 8 bases fitting TRBD1. The CDR3 runs 12 residues. CDR1 is LNHDA, CDR2 SQIVND, per germline (reference sequence). J gave up 9 bases and V 6 bases, and 4 bases lay outside the gene matches. The CDR3 nucleotides are TGTGCCAGTAGAGGGACAGGCCGGCCCCAGCATTTT. Encoded protein: CASRGTGRPQHF.

The V gene is TRBV19, the J gene TRBJ1-1; no clear D. There are 14 residues in the CDR3. V lost 6 bases and J 4 bases, leaving 15 bases between the germline ends. CDR1 and CDR2 from the germline V gene are LNHDA and SQIVND (reference sequence). The chain's CDR3 is CASRDLDGSTEAFF. CDR3 DNA: TGTGCCAGTAGGGACCTCGACGGGAGCACTGAAGCTTTCTTT. Complete variable domain (other parts from reference TRBV19 and TRBJ1-1): DGGITQSPKYLFRKEGQNVTLSCEQNLNHDAMYWYRQDPGQGLRLIYYSQIVNDFQKGDIAEGYSVSREKKESFPLTVTSAQKNPTAFYLCASRDLDGSTEAFFGQGTRLTVV.

This rearrangement joins TRBV9 to TRBJ2-7; 8 bases line up with TRBD1. CDR3 size: 15 residues. V trimming: 0 bases; J trimming: 4 bases; junction bases outside the gene matches: 6. The V gene's germline CDR1 is SGDLS and CDR2 YYNGEE. The CDR3 spells CASSVGQGSPYEQYF. DNA for the CDR3: TGTGCCAGCAGCGTAGGACAGGGGTCCCCTTACGAGCAGTACTTC.